One and the same sample provided the 30 T cell receptor beta chains below, sequenced in a study of blood T cell repertoires in COVID-19. This table comes from immunoSEQ multiplex PCR, and its TCRdb copy is limited to in-frame clones, with some not included. Of a few hundred thousand clones listed, around 83% are singletons. Sequenced input: peripheral blood. Receptors originate from a man aged 40-49 years with acute or convalescent COVID-19.

The V call is TRBV29-1, the J call TRBJ1-3; D perhaps matches TRBD1 (5 bases). The germline gives CDR1 SQVTM, CDR2 ANQGSEA. V lost 3 bases and J 0 bases, leaving 9 bases between the germline ends. This CDR3 has 14 amino acids. CDR3 bases: TGCAGCGTTGACACAGGTCGCTCTGGAAACACCATATATTTT. Its translation: CSVDTGRSGNTIYF.

The V gene is TRBV6-5, the J gene TRBJ2-2; weak D call: TRBD2 (6 bases). The CDR3 runs to 14 residues. CDR1 MNHEY and CDR2 SVGAGI come from the germline V gene. V gave up 7 bases and J gave up 3 bases, with 12 bases separating them. This chain's CDR3 is CASTAGGDTGELFF. Written as DNA, the CDR3 is TGTGCCAGCACCGCGGGCGGGGACACCGGGGAGCTGTTTTTT.

The V and J genes are TRBV7-9 and TRBJ2-7; 7 bases are a match to TRBD1. The CDR3 contains 16 residues. The germline V gene has CDR1 SEHNR and CDR2 FQNEAQ (reference sequence). V was clipped by 5 bases and J by 0 bases; unmatched bases: 10. DNA of the CDR3: TGTGCCAGCAGCCGAGGGGGCAGGGAGAGCTCCTACGAGCAGTACTTC. Its translation: CASSRGGRESSYEQYF.

This clone was picked up one time. The chain combines TRBV15 with TRBJ2-7; 11 bases are a match to TRBD2. The trim removed 3 bases at V and 1 base at J, leaving 8 bases unmatched. This CDR3 has 17 residues. The germline V gene encodes CDR1 LNHNV and CDR2 YYDKDF (reference sequence). In DNA form, the CDR3 reads TGTGCCACCAGCAGCTTTATTACTAGCGGGGGATCCTACGAGCAGTACTTC. Translating it yields CATSSFITSGGSYEQYF.

The chain recombines TRBV6-5 with TRBJ1-2; tentative D call: TRBD1 (6 bases). V lost 6 bases and J 5 bases, leaving 16 bases between the germline ends. CDR3 length equals 14 residues. Germline V gene data show CDR1 as MNHEY and CDR2 as SVGAGI. The CDR3: CASRKPQGPYGYTF. CDR3 DNA sequence: TGTGCCAGCAGGAAACCACAGGGACCTTATGGCTACACCTTC.

This clone was detected once. J is TRBJ1-1 and V is TRBV6-5, with D perhaps matching TRBD1 (6 bases). The length of the CDR3 is 15 residues. Trimming removed 4 bases at V and 1 base at J, with 13 bases between. Germline V lookup: CDR1 MNHEY, CDR2 SVGAGI. The CDR3 region is CASSLTGTSNTEAFF. DNA for the CDR3: TGTGCCAGCAGTTTAACAGGGACATCGAACACTGAAGCTTTCTTT.

The chain joins TRBV7-2 to TRBJ2-5; the match to TRBD2 covers 7 bases. Germline CDR1 SGHTA, CDR2 FQGNSA. Losses at the gene ends were 0 bases for V and 5 bases for J; bases not matched to a gene: 3. The CDR3 loop spans 14 amino acids. CDR3 in DNA: TGTGCCAGCAGCTTAGCCTGGGGGGGGGAGACCCAGTACTTC. It is translated as CASSLAWGGETQYF.

The chain combines TRBV9 with TRBJ1-5; possible D gene TRBD1, 6 bases. V was cut by 1 base and J by 3 bases, with 11 bases left in between. From germline, CDR1 is SGDLS and CDR2 YYNGEE. This CDR3 region has 15 residues. CDR3 in amino acids: CASSVKPGDNQPQHF. The CDR3, as DNA: TGTGCCAGCAGCGTAAAGCCAGGGGACAATCAGCCCCAGCATTTT.

The chain has TRBV4-3 and TRBJ2-5, with D perhaps TRBD2 (5 bases). Germline-derived CDR1 and CDR2 are LGHNA and YSLEER. The CDR3 loop spans 15 amino acids. Trimming left V 4 bases short and J 5 bases short, with 17 bases between. CDR3 nucleotide sequence: TGCGCCAGCAGCCTCGAGCGGACCCGAGGGGAGACCCAGTACTTC. Translation: CASSLERTRGETQYF.

The V call is TRBV6-5, the J call TRBJ1-5; 8 bases are shared with TRBD1. Looked up from germline, CDR1 is MNHEY and CDR2 is SVGAGI. This CDR3 comprises 15 residues. The J segment lost 7 bases and the V segment lost 5 bases, leaving 10 bases of the junction unmatched. The CDR3 DNA reads as TGTGCCAGCAGTAAGACGACAGGGGTCGGCCAGCCCCAGCATTTT. It yields the protein CASSKTTGVGQPQHF.

The chain links TRBV20-1 to TRBJ1-5; D ambiguous. The CDR3 runs to 13 residues. The germline gives CDR1 DFQATT, CDR2 SNEGSKA (reference sequence). The V end lost 3 bases, the J end lost 2 bases, and 8 bases lay between the germline ends. The CDR3 is CSASQAGNQPQHF. DNA for the CDR3: TGCAGTGCTAGTCAAGCGGGCAATCAGCCCCAGCATTTT.

This rearrangement joins TRBV27 to TRBJ1-2; no reliable D call. CDR1 is MNHEY and CDR2 is SMNVEV in the germline V gene (reference sequence). This CDR3 comprises 13 residues. V lost 3 bases to trimming and J lost 0 bases, with 5 bases between them. The CDR3 nucleotides are TGTGCCAGCAGTTTCACACCTAACTATGGCTACACCTTC. Translation gives CASSFTPNYGYTF.

The V gene is TRBV28, the J gene TRBJ1-6; weak D call: TRBD1 (5 bases). This CDR3 spans 14 amino acids. Germline lookup yields CDR1 MDHEN and CDR2 SYDVKM. The V gene lost 5 bases and the J gene lost 14 bases, with 19 bases spanning the gap. The CDR3 nucleotides read TGTGCCAGCAGTCCACGGGCAGGGAGGCTTTCCCTCCACTTT. This encodes CASSPRAGRLSLHF.

V is TRBV5-4 and J is TRBJ1-1; possible D gene TRBD1, 5 bases. Looked up from germline, CDR1 is SGHNT and CDR2 is YYREEE (reference sequence). This CDR3 region has 14 residues. V was clipped by 3 bases and J by 3 bases, with 12 bases between them. CDR3: CASSSQGGDTEAFF. The DNA of the CDR3 is TGTGCCAGCAGCTCCCAGGGTGGGGACACTGAAGCTTTCTTT.

The chain joins TRBV12-3 or TRBV12-4 to TRBJ1-1; the D is unclear. This CDR3 contains 13 residues. Trimming stripped 7 bases from V and 1 base from J, with 10 bases between. The CDR3 spells CASTWAENTEAFF. CDR3 DNA: TGTGCCAGCACCTGGGCAGAGAACACTGAAGCTTTCTTT.

The chain is built from TRBV4-1 and TRBJ2-3; TRBD2 agrees at 12 bases. Looked up from germline, CDR1 is MGHRA and CDR2 is YSYEKL. The CDR3 sequence is 17 residues long. The ends lost 6 bases at V and 2 bases at J; junction bases unmatched: 9. The CDR3 nucleotides are TGCGCCAGCAGGACTAGCGGGGGTCCAAGCTCCACAGATACGCAGTATTTT. This sequence encodes CASRTSGGPSSTDTQYF.

The chain uses TRBV11-2 and TRBJ2-1; 8 nucleotides match TRBD1. This CDR3 has 14 amino acids. CDR1 is SGHAT, CDR2 FQNNGV, per germline. Trimming removed 5 bases from V and 5 bases from J; junction bases left unmatched: 5. CDR3 region: CASSGDRFNNEQFF. The CDR3 coding sequence is TGTGCCAGCAGCGGGGACAGGTTTAACAATGAGCAGTTCTTC.

This chain joins TRBV7-8 and TRBJ1-5; D call uncertain. Trimming left V 1 base short and J 0 bases short, with 7 bases between. CDR3 length: 15 amino acids. CDR1 and CDR2 (germline): SGHVS, FQNEAQ. For the CDR3, the DNA is TGTGCCAGCAGCTTAGTGGCTTATAGCAATCAGCCCCAGCATTTT. This sequence encodes CASSLVAYSNQPQHF.

This clone was seen only once. The rearrangement joins TRBV6-5 to TRBJ1-4, with TRBD1 identical over 8 bases. Per the germline V gene, CDR1 is MNHEY and CDR2 is SVGAGI. This CDR3 region has 15 residues. The J segment lost 8 bases and the V segment lost 5 bases, leaving 10 bases of the junction unmatched. The CDR3 nucleotides are TGTGCCAGCAGTAACCAGACAGGGGAGGGCGAAAAACTGTTTTTT. Translating gives CASSNQTGEGEKLFF.

The chain uses TRBV6-5 and TRBJ2-1; D is uncertain. V lost 2 bases and J 0 bases, leaving 5 bases between the germline ends. Germline CDR1 is MNHEY and CDR2 is SVGAGI. The CDR3 sequence is 14 residues long. This CDR3 reads CASSYSRSYNEQFF. CDR3 in DNA: TGTGCCAGCAGTTACAGCCGCTCCTACAATGAGCAGTTCTTC.

The V and J genes are TRBV19 and TRBJ1-6; 9 bases match TRBD1. Per the germline V gene, CDR1 is LNHDA and CDR2 is SQIVND (reference sequence). The CDR3 covers 15 residues. V lost 4 bases, J lost 7 bases, and 5 bases stayed unmatched. CDR3 loop: CASSTDRGRNSPLHF. DNA for the CDR3: TGTGCCAGTAGTACTGACAGGGGGAGGAATTCACCCCTCCACTTT. Looking up the rest from reference TRBV19 and TRBJ1-6 gives the full variable domain: DGGITQSPKYLFRKEGQNVTLSCEQNLNHDAMYWYRQDPGQGLRLIYYSQIVNDFQKGDIAEGYSVSREKKESFPLTVTSAQKNPTAFYLCASSTDRGRNSPLHFGNGTRLTVT.

The chain recombines TRBV4-1 with TRBJ2-3; TRBD2 aligns across 15 bases. Germline V CDR1 and CDR2: MGHRA, YSYEKL. J gave up 3 bases and V 2 bases, and 6 bases lay outside the gene matches. The length of the CDR3 is 18 residues. CDR3 amino acids: CASSQKGLAGGVTDTQYF. The CDR3 DNA reads TGCGCCAGCAGCCAAAAGGGACTAGCGGGGGGTGTGACAGATACGCAGTATTTT.

The CDR3 bases are TGTGCCACACAACGCCAGGGTGAAGCTTTCTTT. Amino acid sequence: CATQRQGEAFF. The chain combines TRBV10-3 with TRBJ1-1; a weak D match, TRBD1 (5 bases). Germline V CDR1 and CDR2: ENHRY, SYGVKD. This CDR3 has 11 amino acids. Trimming stripped 10 bases from V and 7 bases from J, with 13 bases between.

The chain is built from TRBV30 and TRBJ1-4; TRBD1 aligns across 8 bases. After removal of 1 base from V and 15 bases from J, the junction contained 10 bases not matched to a gene. The length of the CDR3 is 13 residues. Germline values: CDR1 GTSNPN, CDR2 SVGIG (reference sequence). The CDR3, as DNA: TGTGCCTGGAGTGGGACAGGGAGGGTTAATGTGTTTTTT. This codes for CAWSGTGRVNVFF.

This chain links TRBV27 with TRBJ1-5; D gene unclear. The germline V gene encodes CDR1 MNHEY and CDR2 SMNVEV (reference sequence). V lost 6 bases, J lost 3 bases, and 12 bases lay in between. The CDR3 is made up of 14 amino acids. CDR3 sequence (DNA): TGTGCCAGCAGAAACATTGAGGACAATCAGCCCCAGCATTTT. Amino acids: CASRNIEDNQPQHF.

The V gene is TRBV9, the J gene TRBJ2-2; no clear D gene. There are 14 residues in the CDR3. V was pared by 3 bases and J by 4 bases, with 10 bases between. The germline CDR1 and CDR2 sequences are SGDLS and YYNGEE. CDR3 DNA: TGTGCCAGCAGCGCCCTCGAGTCCACCGGGGAGCTGTTTTTT. This sequence encodes CASSALESTGELFF.

The chain couples TRBV10-3 to TRBJ1-5, with 8 bases aligning to TRBD1. The germline gives CDR1 ENHRY, CDR2 SYGVKD. V was pared by 6 bases and J by 6 bases, with 7 bases of the junction left unmatched. This CDR3 comprises 14 residues. In DNA, the CDR3 is TGTGCCATCAGATCGGACAGGGTTGGTCAGCCCCAGCATTTT. It is translated as CAIRSDRVGQPQHF.

The chain carries TRBV5-1 and TRBJ2-5; no clear D. Germline V gene sequence: CDR1 SGHRS, CDR2 YFSETQ. Trimming shortened V by 3 bases and J by 5 bases, and 17 bases separated the two germline ends. The CDR3 covers 15 residues. The CDR3 spells CASSSSGYGRETQYF. The CDR3 nucleotides are TGCGCCAGCAGCTCCTCCGGGTACGGTAGGGAGACCCAGTACTTC. The full variable domain, completed using reference TRBV5-1 and TRBJ2-5, is KAGVTQTPRYLIKTRGQQVTLSCSPISGHRSVSWYQQTPGQGLQFLFEYFSETQRNKGNFPGRFSGRQFSNSRSEMNVSTLELGDSALYLCASSSSGYGRETQYFGPGTRLLVL.

This chain connects TRBV7-9 to TRBJ2-7; D not certain. V was pared by 3 bases and J by 6 bases, with 9 bases between. The CDR3 has 12 amino acids. Germline loops: CDR1 SEHNR, CDR2 FQNEAQ (reference sequence). The CDR3 sequence: CASSFGLIEQYF. For the CDR3, the DNA is TGTGCCAGCAGCTTTGGGCTCATCGAGCAGTACTTC. The entire variable domain, with the rest obtained from reference TRBV7-9 and TRBJ2-7, is as follows: DTGVSQNPRHKITKRGQNVTFRCDPISEHNRLYWYRQTLGQGPEFLTYFQNEAQLEKSRLLSDRFSAERPKGSFSTLEIQRTEQGDSAMYLCASSFGLIEQYFGPGTRLTVT.

This chain links TRBV10-3 with TRBJ2-5; 7 positions match TRBD1. From germline, CDR1 is ENHRY and CDR2 SYGVKD. CDR3 length equals 13 residues. The V segment lost 10 bases and the J segment 0 bases; nucleotides outside the gene matches: 5. CDR3 DNA: TGTGCCACCACAGGGGCTCACCAAGAGACCCAGTACTTC. This sequence encodes CATTGAHQETQYF.